Listed here are 21 T cell receptor beta chains from one sample, sequenced in a study of blood T cell repertoires in COVID-19. Only in-frame clones appear in the TCRdb table, and some are missing; sequencing was by immunoSEQ multiplex PCR. The sample has about 300,000 clones; around 87% are singletons. Sequencing input: peripheral blood. These receptors were taken from a middle-aged woman who had recovered from COVID-19.

The chain joins TRBV4-2 to TRBJ2-1; 10 nucleotides line up with TRBD2. V lost 0 bases to trimming and J lost 10 bases; unmatched junction nucleotides: 9. Germline CDR1 and CDR2: LGHNA and YNFKEQ. The CDR3 sequence is 16 residues long. The CDR3 DNA reads as TGTGCCAGCAGCCAAGATAGAGCGGGGGGGGATCTCGAGCAGTTCTTC. It codes for CASSQDRAGGDLEQFF.

This sequence joins TRBV4-1 and TRBJ2-7; 15 bases line up with TRBD2. V lost 4 bases to trimming and J lost 3 bases; unmatched junction nucleotides: 10. The CDR3 consists of 18 residues. Germline loops: CDR1 MGHRA, CDR2 YSYEKL. CDR3 sequence reads: CASSRVPGLAGGSYEQYF. CDR3 bases: TGCGCCAGCAGCCGGGTTCCGGGACTAGCGGGGGGTAGCTACGAGCAGTACTTC.

V is TRBV20-1 and J is TRBJ1-2, with no clear D. The CDR3 sequence is 12 residues long. Deletions cut 3 bases from V and 0 bases from J, with 5 bases between. Germline CDR1 reads DFQATT; CDR2 reads SNEGSKA (reference sequence). The DNA for the CDR3 is TGCAGTGCTAGTACAGCTAACTATGGCTACACCTTC. Its translation is CSASTANYGYTF.

The J gene is TRBJ2-4, the V gene TRBV24-1; weak D call: TRBD2 (6 bases). CDR1 is KGHDR, CDR2 SFDVKD, per germline. Trimming took 4 bases from V and 0 from J, leaving 18 bases between them. The CDR3 sequence is 18 residues long. Here the CDR3 reads CATSELSPGLIAKNIQYF. The CDR3 DNA is TGTGCCACCAGTGAGCTGAGCCCGGGACTCATAGCCAAAAACATTCAGTACTTC.

The chain has TRBV6-1 and TRBJ2-7; no definite D call. Germline lookup yields CDR1 MNHNS and CDR2 SASEGT. V lost 1 base, J lost 2 bases, and 9 bases lay in between. CDR3 length equals 14 residues. DNA for the CDR3: TGTGCCAGCAGTGAAGTGCAGGCTACCTACGAGCAGTACTTC. Translation gives CASSEVQATYEQYF.

The chain is built from TRBV10-3 and TRBJ1-2; 7 nucleotides agree with TRBD1. This CDR3 is 16 amino acids long. The J segment lost 4 bases and the V segment lost 6 bases, leaving 14 bases of the junction unmatched. From germline, CDR1 is ENHRY and CDR2 SYGVKD. The CDR3 sequence: CAISSSGTVLGYGYTF. CDR3 DNA sequence: TGTGCCATCAGCTCATCCGGGACAGTGCTCGGCTATGGCTACACCTTC.

This chain joins TRBV4-1 and TRBJ1-2, with D unclear. The V gene's germline CDR1 is MGHRA and CDR2 YSYEKL. Trimming took 1 base from V and 8 from J, leaving 17 bases between them. The CDR3 is 15 residues long. For the CDR3, the DNA is TGCGCCAGCAGCCAAGGGGCTGGGCCCAGAGAGGGCTACACCTTC. Its translation: CASSQGAGPREGYTF.

The chain combines TRBV27 with TRBJ2-2; D is possibly TRBD2 (5 bases). Per germline, CDR1 MNHEY and CDR2 SMNVEV (reference sequence). V shed 6 bases and J shed 4 bases, with 18 bases lying between them. The CDR3 runs 16 residues. CDR3 sequence reads: CASSPRYQAGTGELFF. CDR3 DNA sequence: TGTGCCAGCAGCCCCAGATATCAGGCGGGCACCGGGGAGCTGTTTTTT.

This rearrangement joins TRBV9 to TRBJ2-7, with D perhaps matching TRBD1 (6 bases). The CDR3 sequence is 15 residues long. CDR1 is SGDLS, CDR2 YYNGEE, per germline. Trimming removed 0 bases at V and 7 bases at J, with 17 bases between. CDR3 in amino acids: CASSVGDTTSPEQYF. The CDR3 nucleotides are TGTGCCAGCAGCGTAGGGGACACTACATCCCCGGAGCAGTACTTC.

The gene calls are TRBV7-9 and TRBJ1-6; a weak D match, TRBD1 (5 bases). Trimming removed 1 base from V and 7 bases from J, with 14 bases in between. CDR3 length: 16 residues. The germline V gene has CDR1 SEHNR and CDR2 FQNEAQ (reference sequence). The CDR3: CASSLGGGVFNSPLHF. CDR3 bases: TGTGCCAGCAGCTTAGGTGGAGGGGTCTTCAATTCACCCCTCCACTTT.

This sequence joins TRBV30 and TRBJ1-2; tentative D call: TRBD1 (6 bases). In germline, CDR1 is GTSNPN, CDR2 SVGIG (reference sequence). This CDR3 has 15 amino acids. The V end lost 2 bases, the J end lost 4 bases, and 17 bases lay between the germline ends. This CDR3 is CAWSRTVTKFYGYTF. Written as DNA, the CDR3 is TGTGCCTGGAGTCGGACAGTGACGAAGTTCTATGGCTACACCTTC. The full variable domain, its missing parts supplied by reference TRBV30 and TRBJ1-2, is SQTIHQWPATLVQPVGSPLSLECTVEGTSNPNLYWYRQAAGRGLQLLFYSVGIGQISSEVPQNLSASRPQDRQFILSSKKLLLSDSGFYLCAWSRTVTKFYGYTFGSGTRLTVV.

CDR3 nucleotide sequence: TGTGCCAGCAGCACAGAATCCGGATTGGGGGCAGGGTTCCTGGGCGAGCAGTACTTC. Translating gives CASSTESGLGAGFLGEQYF. The chain carries TRBV7-2 and TRBJ2-7, with D possibly being TRBD1 (6 bases). Germline V gene sequence: CDR1 SGHTA, CDR2 FQGNSA. The CDR3 runs 19 residues. With 5 bases removed from V and 6 bases from J, the gap between germline ends came to 32 bases. Variable domain in full (rest from reference TRBV7-2 and TRBJ2-7): GAGVSQSPSNKVTEKGKDVELRCDPISGHTALYWYRQSLGQGLEFLIYFQGNSAPDKSGLPSDRFSAERTGGSVSTLTIQRTQQEDSAVYLCASSTESGLGAGFLGEQYFGPGTRLTVT.

V gene TRBV12-5 combines with J gene TRBJ1-1; the D is unclear. This CDR3 spans 14 amino acids. V lost 11 bases and J 3 bases, leaving 19 bases between the germline ends. From germline, CDR1 is LGHNT and CDR2 FRNRAP. CDR3 in DNA: TGTGCTTCTCGGGCGGGTCCCACGGACACTGAAGCTTTCTTT. Encoded protein: CASRAGPTDTEAFF.

The chain has TRBV29-1 and TRBJ2-4, with TRBD1 matching over 9 bases. CDR3 size: 15 residues. Unmatched junction bases numbered 11, after V lost 4 bases and J lost 7 bases. Germline values: CDR1 SQVTM, CDR2 ANQGSEA. Written as DNA, the CDR3 is TGCAGCGTTGCTCGGATTGGGGACAGGGCCAACATTCAGTACTTC. Residues: CSVARIGDRANIQYF.

The V and J genes are TRBV5-1 and TRBJ1-2; perhaps TRBD1 as D (5 bases). Germline assignment: CDR1 SGHRS and CDR2 YFSETQ. The CDR3 length is 13 residues. Trimming removed 0 bases from V and 8 bases from J, with 11 bases in between. The CDR3 region is CASSLGQKEGYTF. Here the CDR3 DNA reads TGCGCCAGCAGCTTGGGACAGAAAGAGGGCTACACCTTC. Full variable domain (remainder filled in from reference TRBV5-1 and TRBJ1-2): KAGVTQTPRYLIKTRGQQVTLSCSPISGHRSVSWYQQTPGQGLQFLFEYFSETQRNKGNFPGRFSGRQFSNSRSEMNVSTLELGDSALYLCASSLGQKEGYTFGSGTRLTVV.

The gene calls are TRBV3-1 (or the pseudogene TRBV3-2) and TRBJ2-7; TRBD1 aligns across 7 bases. CDR1 is LGHDT and CDR2 is YNNKEL in the germline V gene (reference sequence). V lost 4 bases and J lost 5; bases outside the gene matches: 11. CDR3 length: 15 residues. This CDR3 is CASSPQRTGVHEQYF. In DNA, the CDR3 is TGTGCCAGCAGCCCCCAACGCACAGGGGTCCACGAGCAGTACTTC.

The chain employs TRBV25-1 and TRBJ1-2, with D unresolved. V shed 3 bases and J shed 4 bases, with 9 bases lying between them. Germline V gene lookup returns CDR1 MGHDK and CDR2 SYGVNS. This CDR3 has 13 amino acids. In DNA, the CDR3 is TGTGCCAGCAGTGACGGAGAGGGCTATGGCTACACCTTC. Its protein product is CASSDGEGYGYTF.

This clone has a handful of counts. The rearrangement links TRBV18 to TRBJ1-2; the D gene is possibly TRBD1 (5 bases). Germline loops: CDR1 KGHSH, CDR2 LQKENI. The CDR3 loop spans 13 amino acids. V shed 3 bases and J shed 2 bases, with 7 bases lying between them. CDR3 coding DNA: TGTGCCAGCTCACCGACAGAGAACTATGGCTACACCTTC. Translating gives CASSPTENYGYTF.

The rearrangement links TRBV4-3 to TRBJ2-1; the match to TRBD1 covers 10 bases. CDR3 size: 15 residues. The germline CDR1 and CDR2 sequences are LGHNA and YSLEER. Trimming cost V 3 bases and J 3 bases; bases outside gene matches: 2. CDR3 sequence reads: CASSHDRGHYNEQFF. CDR3 nucleotides: TGCGCCAGCAGCCACGACAGGGGGCACTACAATGAGCAGTTCTTC.

The chain links TRBV2 to TRBJ1-6; TRBD1 aligns across 8 bases. Per germline, CDR1 SNHLY and CDR2 FYNNEI. Losses at the gene ends were 6 bases for V and 5 bases for J; bases not matched to a gene: 3. The CDR3 spans 14 residues. Here the CDR3 DNA reads TGTGCCAGCAGGACGGACAGGGATAATTCACCCCTCCACTTT. It yields the protein CASRTDRDNSPLHF.

The J gene is TRBJ1-1, the V gene TRBV5-4, with D perhaps matching TRBD1 (6 bases). The CDR3 contains 14 residues. V was trimmed by 0 bases and J by 1 base, leaving 7 bases between them. Germline values: CDR1 SGHNT, CDR2 YYREEE (reference sequence). The CDR3 bases are TGTGCCAGCAGCTTGGACAGGGCGAACACTGAAGCTTTCTTT. Its translation: CASSLDRANTEAFF.